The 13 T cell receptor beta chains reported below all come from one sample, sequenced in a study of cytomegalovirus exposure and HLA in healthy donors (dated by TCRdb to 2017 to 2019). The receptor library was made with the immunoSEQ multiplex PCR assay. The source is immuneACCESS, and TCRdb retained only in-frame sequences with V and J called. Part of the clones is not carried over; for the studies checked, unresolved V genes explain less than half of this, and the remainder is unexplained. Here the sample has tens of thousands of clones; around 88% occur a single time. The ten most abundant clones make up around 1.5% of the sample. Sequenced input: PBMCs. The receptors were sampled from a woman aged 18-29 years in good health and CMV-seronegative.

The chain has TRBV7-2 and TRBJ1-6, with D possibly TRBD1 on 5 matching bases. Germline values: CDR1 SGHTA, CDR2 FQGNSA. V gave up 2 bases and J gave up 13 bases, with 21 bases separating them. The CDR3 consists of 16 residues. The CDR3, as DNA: TGTGCCAGCAGCTTAAGGCCGGGGACTTCGCCGGCCCCCCTCCACTTT. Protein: CASSLRPGTSPAPLHF.

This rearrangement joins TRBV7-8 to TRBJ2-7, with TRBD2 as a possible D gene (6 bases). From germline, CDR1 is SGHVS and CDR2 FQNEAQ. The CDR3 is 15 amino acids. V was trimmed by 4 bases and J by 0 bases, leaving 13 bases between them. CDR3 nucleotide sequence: TGTGCCAGCAGCTCTCCCTTGCGGGGCTCCTACGAGCAGTACTTC. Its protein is CASSSPLRGSYEQYF. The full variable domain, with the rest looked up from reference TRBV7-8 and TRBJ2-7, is GAGVSQSPRYKVAKRGQDVALRCDPISGHVSLFWYQQALGQGPEFLTYFQNEAQLDKSGLPSDRFFAERPEGSVSTLKIQRTQQEDSAVYLCASSSPLRGSYEQYFGPGTRLTVT.

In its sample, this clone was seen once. The CDR3 loop reads CASSEAGDRSRHYGYTF. Written as DNA, the CDR3 is TGTGCCAGCAGTGAAGCTGGGGACAGGTCGAGACACTATGGCTACACCTTC. The chain uses TRBV6-1 and TRBJ1-2; 8 nucleotides agree with TRBD1. The CDR3 spans 17 residues. Germline V gene data show CDR1 as MNHNS and CDR2 as SASEGT. Trimming took 0 bases from V and 3 from J; bases not matched to a gene: 9.

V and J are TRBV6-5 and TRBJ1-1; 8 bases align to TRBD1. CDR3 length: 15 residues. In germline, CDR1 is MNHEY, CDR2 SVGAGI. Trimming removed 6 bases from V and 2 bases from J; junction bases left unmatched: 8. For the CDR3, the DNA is TGTGCCAGCAGAATACAGGGGGTAGCTAACACTGAAGCTTTCTTT. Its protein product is CASRIQGVANTEAFF.

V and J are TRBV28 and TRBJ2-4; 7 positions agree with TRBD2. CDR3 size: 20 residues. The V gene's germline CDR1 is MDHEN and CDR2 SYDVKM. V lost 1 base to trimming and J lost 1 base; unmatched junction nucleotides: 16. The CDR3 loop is CASSLSLSGSLNEAKNIQYF. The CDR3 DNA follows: TGTGCCAGCAGTTTATCCCTTAGCGGGTCTCTGAATGAGGCCAAAAACATTCAGTACTTC.

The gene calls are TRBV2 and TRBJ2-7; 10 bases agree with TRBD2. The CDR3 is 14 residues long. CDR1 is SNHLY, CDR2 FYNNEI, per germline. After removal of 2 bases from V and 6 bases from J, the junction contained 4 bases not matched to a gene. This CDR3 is CASSETSGIFEQYF. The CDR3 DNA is TGTGCCAGCAGTGAAACTAGCGGGATCTTCGAGCAGTACTTC.

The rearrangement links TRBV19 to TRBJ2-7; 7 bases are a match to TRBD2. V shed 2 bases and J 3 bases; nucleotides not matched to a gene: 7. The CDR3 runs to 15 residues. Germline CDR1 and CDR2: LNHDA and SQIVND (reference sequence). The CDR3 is CASSILAGEDYEQYF. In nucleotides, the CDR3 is TGTGCCAGTAGTATACTGGCGGGAGAGGACTACGAGCAGTACTTC.

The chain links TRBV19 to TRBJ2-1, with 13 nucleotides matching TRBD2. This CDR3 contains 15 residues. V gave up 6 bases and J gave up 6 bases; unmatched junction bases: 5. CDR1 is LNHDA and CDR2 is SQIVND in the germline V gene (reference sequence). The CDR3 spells CASSTSGGALNEQFF. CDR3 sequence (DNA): TGTGCCAGTAGCACTAGCGGGGGGGCACTCAATGAGCAGTTCTTC.

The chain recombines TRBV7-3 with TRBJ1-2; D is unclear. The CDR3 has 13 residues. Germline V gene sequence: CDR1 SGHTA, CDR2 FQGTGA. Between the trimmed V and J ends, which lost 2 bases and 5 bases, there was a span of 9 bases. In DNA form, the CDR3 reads TGTGCCAGCAGCTTATATCCCGGGTATGGCTACACCTTC. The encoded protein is CASSLYPGYGYTF.

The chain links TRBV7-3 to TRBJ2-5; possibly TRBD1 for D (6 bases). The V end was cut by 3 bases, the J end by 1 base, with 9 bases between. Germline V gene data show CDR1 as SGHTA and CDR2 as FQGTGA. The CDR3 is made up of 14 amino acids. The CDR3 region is CASSLLGAQETQYF. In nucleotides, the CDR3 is TGTGCCAGCAGCTTGTTGGGGGCCCAAGAGACCCAGTACTTC. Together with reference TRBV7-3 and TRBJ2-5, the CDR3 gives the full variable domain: GAGVSQTPSNKVTEKGKYVELRCDPISGHTALYWYRQSLGQGPEFLIYFQGTGAADDSGLPNDRFFAVRPEGSVSTLKIQRTERGDSAVYLCASSLLGAQETQYFGPGTRLLVL.

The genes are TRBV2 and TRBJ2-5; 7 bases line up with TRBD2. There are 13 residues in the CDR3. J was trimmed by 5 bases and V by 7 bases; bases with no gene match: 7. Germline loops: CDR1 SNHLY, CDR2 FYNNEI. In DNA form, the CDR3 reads TGTGCCAGCAAGGCGGGAGTCTGGGAGACCCAGTACTTC. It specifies CASKAGVWETQYF.

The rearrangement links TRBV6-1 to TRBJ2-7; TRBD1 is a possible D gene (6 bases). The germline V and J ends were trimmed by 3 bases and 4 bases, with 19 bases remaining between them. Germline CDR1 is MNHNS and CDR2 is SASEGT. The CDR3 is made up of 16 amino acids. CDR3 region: CASSEVRTGKSYEQYF. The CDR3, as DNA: TGTGCCAGCAGTGAGGTTCGTACAGGGAAAAGTTACGAGCAGTACTTC.

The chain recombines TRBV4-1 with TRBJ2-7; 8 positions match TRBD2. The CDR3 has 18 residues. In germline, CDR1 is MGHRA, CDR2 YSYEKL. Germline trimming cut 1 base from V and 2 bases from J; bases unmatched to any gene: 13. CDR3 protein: CASSQVILSAGAPYEQYF. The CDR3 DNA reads TGCGCCAGCAGCCAAGTTATTCTGTCAGCGGGAGCTCCCTACGAGCAGTACTTC.